This TCR beta chain was recovered during a study of blood T cell repertoires in COVID-19. Study as a whole: Sites across the United States, Italy and Spain contributed samples from acute and convalescent COVID-19. PBMCs, B-cell-depleted T cells, or T cells were the source of the cDNA or gDNA that made up the material.

Clones were sequenced by immunoSEQ multiplex PCR, and TCRdb holds only the in-frame ones, with some missing. The sample consists of 220,000 or so clones, roughly 84% of them appearing once. The origin of this receptor is a woman under 40 who had recovered from COVID-19. Sequenced: peripheral blood.

CDR3 amino acids: CASIRGEDQPQHF. The CDR3 bases are TGTGCCAGCATCCGAGGGGAGGATCAGCCCCAGCATTTT. The chain has TRBV28 and TRBJ1-5; D perhaps matches TRBD1 (5 bases). The CDR3 runs 13 residues. The germline gives CDR1 MDHEN, CDR2 SYDVKM. Deletions cut 7 bases from V and 5 bases from J, with 12 bases between.